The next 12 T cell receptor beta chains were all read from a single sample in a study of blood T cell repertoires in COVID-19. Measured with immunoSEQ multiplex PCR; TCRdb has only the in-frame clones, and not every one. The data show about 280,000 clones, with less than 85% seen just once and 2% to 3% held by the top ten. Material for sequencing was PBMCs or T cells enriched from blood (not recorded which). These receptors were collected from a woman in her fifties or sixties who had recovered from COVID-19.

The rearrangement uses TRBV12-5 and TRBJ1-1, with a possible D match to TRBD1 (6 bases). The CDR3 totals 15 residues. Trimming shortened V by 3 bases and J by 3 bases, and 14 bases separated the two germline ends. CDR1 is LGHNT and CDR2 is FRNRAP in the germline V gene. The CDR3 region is CASGFSAAGDTEAFF. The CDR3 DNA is TGTGCTAGTGGTTTCAGTGCGGCAGGGGACACTGAAGCTTTCTTT.

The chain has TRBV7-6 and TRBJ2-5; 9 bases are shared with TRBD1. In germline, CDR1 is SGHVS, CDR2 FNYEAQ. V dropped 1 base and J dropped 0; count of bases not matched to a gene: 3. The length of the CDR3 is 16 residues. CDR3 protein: CASSLVRDRDQETQYF. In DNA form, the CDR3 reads TGTGCCAGCAGCTTAGTACGGGACAGGGACCAAGAGACCCAGTACTTC.

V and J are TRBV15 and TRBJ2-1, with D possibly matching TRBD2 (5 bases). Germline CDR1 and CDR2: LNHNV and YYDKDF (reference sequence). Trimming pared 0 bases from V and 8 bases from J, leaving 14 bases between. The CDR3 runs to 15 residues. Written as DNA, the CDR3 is TGTGCCACCAGCAGAGAACTCGTGGGGAGAGATGAGCAGTTCTTC. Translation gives CATSRELVGRDEQFF.

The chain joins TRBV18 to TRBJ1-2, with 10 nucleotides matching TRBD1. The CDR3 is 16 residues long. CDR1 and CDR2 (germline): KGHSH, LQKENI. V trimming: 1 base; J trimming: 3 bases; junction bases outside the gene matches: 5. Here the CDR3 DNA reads TGTGCCAGCTCACCACTCGGGACAGGGGAGGACTATGGCTACACCTTC. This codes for CASSPLGTGEDYGYTF.

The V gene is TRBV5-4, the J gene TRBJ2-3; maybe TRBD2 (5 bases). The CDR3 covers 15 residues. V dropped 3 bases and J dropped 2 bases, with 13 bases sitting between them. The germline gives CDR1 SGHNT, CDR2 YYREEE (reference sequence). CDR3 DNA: TGTGCCAGCAGCTCATTTCCGGGGATCACAGATACGCAGTATTTT. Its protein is CASSSFPGITDTQYF.

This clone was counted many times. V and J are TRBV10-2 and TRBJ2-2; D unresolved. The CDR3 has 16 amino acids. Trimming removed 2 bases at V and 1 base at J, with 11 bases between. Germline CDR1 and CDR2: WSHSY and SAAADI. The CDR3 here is CASSEPLYKNTGELFF. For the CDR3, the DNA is TGCGCCAGCAGTGAGCCCTTATACAAGAACACCGGGGAGCTGTTTTTT.

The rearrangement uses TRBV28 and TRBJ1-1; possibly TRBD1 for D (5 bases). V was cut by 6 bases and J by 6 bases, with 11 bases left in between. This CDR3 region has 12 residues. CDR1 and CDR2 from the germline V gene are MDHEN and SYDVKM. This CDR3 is CASSGGLSEAFF. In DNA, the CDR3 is TGTGCCAGCAGCGGGGGACTTTCTGAAGCTTTCTTT.

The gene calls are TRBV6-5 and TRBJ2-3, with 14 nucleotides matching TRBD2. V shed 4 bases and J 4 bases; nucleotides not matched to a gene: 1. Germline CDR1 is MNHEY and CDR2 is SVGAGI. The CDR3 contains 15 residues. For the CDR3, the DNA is TGTGCCAGCAGTTCGGGACTAGCGGGAGCAGATACGCAGTATTTT. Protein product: CASSSGLAGADTQYF.

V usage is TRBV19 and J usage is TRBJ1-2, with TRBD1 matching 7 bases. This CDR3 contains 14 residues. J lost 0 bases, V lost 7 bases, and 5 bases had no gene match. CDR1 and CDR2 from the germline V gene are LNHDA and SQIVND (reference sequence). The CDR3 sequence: CASTRQGPNYGYTF. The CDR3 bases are TGTGCCAGTACCCGACAGGGACCTAACTATGGCTACACCTTC.

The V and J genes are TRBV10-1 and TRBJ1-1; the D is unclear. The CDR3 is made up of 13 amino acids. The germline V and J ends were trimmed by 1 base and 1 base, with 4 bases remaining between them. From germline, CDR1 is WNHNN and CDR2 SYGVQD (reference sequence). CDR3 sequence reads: CASSEYRNTEAFF. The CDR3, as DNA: TGCGCCAGCAGTGAGTACAGGAACACTGAAGCTTTCTTT.

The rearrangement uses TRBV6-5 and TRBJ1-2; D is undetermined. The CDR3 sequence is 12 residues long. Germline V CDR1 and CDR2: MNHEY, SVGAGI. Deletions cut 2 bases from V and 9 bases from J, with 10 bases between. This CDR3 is CASSYRRGSYTF. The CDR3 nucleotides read TGTGCCAGCAGTTACCGTCGGGGAAGCTACACCTTC.

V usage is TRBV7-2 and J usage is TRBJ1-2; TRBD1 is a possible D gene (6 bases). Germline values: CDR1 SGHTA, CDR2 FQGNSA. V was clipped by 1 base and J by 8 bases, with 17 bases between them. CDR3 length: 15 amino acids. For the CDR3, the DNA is TGTGCCAGCAGCTTAGGACAGGACCAAGGCTCCGGCTACACCTTC. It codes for CASSLGQDQGSGYTF.